A selection of T cell receptor beta chains follows, all from one sample in a study. TCRdb reprocessed the 5' RACE reads via MiXCR and lists one record per CDR3 protein. The sample lists 9,500 to 14,000 distinct CDR3 sequences, 27% seen once, with 2.5% to 3.5% in the top ten. Sequences were obtained from Tregs sorted from a lymph node. Receptors were obtained from a female donor with breast cancer. CDR3s include the opening cysteine and the closing phenylalanine or tryptophan. The order of the fields is D gene, V gene, clone size, J gene, CDR3 DNA, CDR3 protein. D genes are given only for firm matches. A clone size is listed for some rows: how often the clone was seen (once, few, many), or a class if it is expanded.

>NA|TRBV5-1|few|TRBJ1-1
TGCGCCAGCAGCTTGGGCCGGCGGGGGAGTGGGACTGAAGCTTTCTTT
CASSLGRRGSGTEAFF
>TRBD1|TRBV7-9|NA|TRBJ1-5
TGTGCCAGCAGCTCTGCCGGGACAGACAATCAGGCCCAGCATTTT
CASSSAGTDNQAQHF
>TRBD2|TRBV27|medium-sized|TRBJ2-1
TGTGCCAGCAGAGAAGCGGCGGGAGATCCCAATGAGCAGTTCTTC
CASREAAGDPNEQFF
>TRBD2|TRBV20-1|many|TRBJ2-7
TGCAGTGCTAGGACTAGCGGGAGCTACGAGCAGTACTTC
CSARTSGSYEQYF
>NA|TRBV9|many|TRBJ2-7
TGTGCCAGCAGCCTCCTGTCGGGCTACGAGCAGTACTTC
CASSLLSGYEQYF
>NA|TRBV5-5|NA|TRBJ1-2
TGTGCCAGCAGCTCCTCAGGGTGGTATGGCTACACCTTC
CASSSSGWYGYTF
>NA|TRBV4-1|NA|TRBJ2-6
TGCGCCTGCAGCCGAGTAGGGACCCTCTCTGGGGCCAACGTCCTGACTTTC
CACSRVGTLSGANVLTF
>TRBD1|TRBV20-1|many|TRBJ2-7
TGCAGTGCTTACTATACCGGGACAGATTACGAGCAGTACTTC
CSAYYTGTDYEQYF
>TRBD2|TRBV20-1|NA|TRBJ2-1
TGCAGTGCTAGGGCGGGAGGGACTTACAATGAGCAGTTCTTC
CSARAGGTYNEQFF
>NA|TRBV15|many|TRBJ2-7
TGTGCCACCAGCAGAGATGGAGAGGCGGGTTACGAGCAGTACTTC
CATSRDGEAGYEQYF
>NA|TRBV4-2|medium-sized|TRBJ1-1
TGTGCCAGCGAGGGGGTCACTGAAGCTTTCTTT
CASEGVTEAFF
>TRBD1|TRBV4-1|many|TRBJ2-7
TGCGCCAGCAGCCAAGTCACGACAGGGGGCGAGCAGTACTTC
CASSQVTTGGEQYF
>NA|TRBV5-1|medium-sized|TRBJ2-1
TGCGCCAGCACTTTTTCCGGGGGCCCCTACAATGAGCAGTTCTTC
CASTFSGGPYNEQFF
>TRBD2|TRBV5-4|medium-sized|TRBJ2-7
TGTGCCAGCAGCTGGGGGACTAGCGGGAGTTCATCCTACGAGCAGTACTTC
CASSWGTSGSSSYEQYF
>NA|TRBV27|many|TRBJ1-5
TGTGCCAGCAGTATCGGACAAGCTGGTCAGCCCCAGCATTTT
CASSIGQAGQPQHF
>NA|TRBV6-5|medium-sized|TRBJ1-1
TGTGCCAGCAGTCCAAGGCAGGGGAGAACTGAAGCTTTCTTT
CASSPRQGRTEAFF
>NA|TRBV4-1|medium-sized|TRBJ2-7
TGCGCCAGCAGCCAAGAGCCAGCCACGCACTCCTACGAGCAGTACTTC
CASSQEPATHSYEQYF
>NA|TRBV27|medium-sized|TRBJ2-1
TGTGCCAGCAGCCCAGGGGGGGCGGGAGTCTACAATGAGCAGTTCTTC
CASSPGGAGVYNEQFF
>TRBD1|TRBV7-6|once|TRBJ2-5
TGTGCCAGCGGTCACCGGGACAGCGCACAAGAGACCCAGTACTTC
CASGHRDSAQETQYF
>TRBD1|TRBV7-9|NA|TRBJ2-1
TGTGCCAGCAGCTTAGGGGACAGAAAGAACAATGAGCAGTTCTTC
CASSLGDRKNNEQFF
>NA|TRBV28|many|TRBJ1-3
TGTGCCAGCAGTCCCGGGTGGGGGACCTCTGGAAACACCATATATTTT
CASSPGWGTSGNTIYF
>NA|TRBV29-1|medium-sized|TRBJ1-2
TGCAGCGTCCCCTCCCAGGGTTCTTCGAACTATGGCTACACCTTC
CSVPSQGSSNYGYTF
>NA|TRBV6-4|medium-sized|TRBJ1-2
TGTGCCAGCAGTGACTCCCCGGGGTACGGCTACACCTTC
CASSDSPGYGYTF
>NA|TRBV15|many|TRBJ1-5
TGTGCCACCAGCAGAGATCGGGATGGGAATCAGCCCCAGCATTTT
CATSRDRDGNQPQHF
>NA|TRBV27|NA|TRBJ2-5
TGTGCCAGCAGTATAACTAGTCCAGGGACCCAGTACTTC
CASSITSPGTQYF
>TRBD1|TRBV12-3/TRBV12-4|NA|TRBJ1-5
TGTGCCAGCAGTTTAGACCCCTGGGGGCAGGGGGGCAATCAGCCCCAGCATTTT
CASSLDPWGQGGNQPQHF
>TRBD1|TRBV19|many|TRBJ1-5
TGTGCCAGTAGTCTAAGACAGGGCGGAGGCAATCAGCCCCAGCATTTT
CASSLRQGGGNQPQHF
>NA|TRBV7-9|many|TRBJ2-2
TGTGCCAGCAGCTTAACAGGGCCATCCGCCGCCACCGGGGAGCTGTTTTTT
CASSLTGPSAATGELFF
>NA|TRBV24-1|few|TRBJ1-4
TGTGCCACCAGCACAGACACCCAAGGACAGACAACTGCAACTAATGAAAAACTGTTTTTT
CATSTDTQGQTTATNEKLFF
>NA|TRBV4-1|many|TRBJ1-1
TGCGCCAGCAGCCAAGAAGGAGCCCGGGTGAACACTGAAGCTTTCTTT
CASSQEGARVNTEAFF
>NA|TRBV5-6|NA|TRBJ2-1
TGTGCCAGCAGCTTACTAGTTTCGAGCTCCTACAATGAGCAGTTCTTC
CASSLLVSSSYNEQFF
>TRBD1|TRBV9|medium-sized|TRBJ2-6
TGTGCCAGCAGCGCCGCGGGACAGGGCCGTCAACATGGGGCCAACGTCCTGACTTTC
CASSAAGQGRQHGANVLTF
>NA|TRBV5-1|few|TRBJ2-3
TGCGCCAGCAGCTTGGGGGCAGATACGCAGTATTTT
CASSLGADTQYF
>NA|TRBV25-1|many|TRBJ2-3
TGTGCCAGCAAGGGACATTTTGCGGATACGCAGTATTTT
CASKGHFADTQYF
>TRBD1|TRBV5-1|NA|TRBJ2-1
TGCGCCAGCAGCGTGGGACAGTACAATGAGCAGTTCTTC
CASSVGQYNEQFF
>TRBD1|TRBV12-3/TRBV12-4|NA|TRBJ2-5
TGTGCCAGCAGGGACAGGTCCCTGGGGGAGACCCAGTACTTC
CASRDRSLGETQYF
>NA|TRBV19|once|TRBJ1-5
TGTGCCAGTAGTATATCTCATGGTTATCGAAATCAGCCCCAGCATTTT
CASSISHGYRNQPQHF
>NA|TRBV9|NA|TRBJ2-1
TGTGCCTGCAGCGTAGACGGGAGCTCCTACAATGAGCAGTTCTTC
CACSVDGSSYNEQFF
>TRBD2|TRBV6-1|many|TRBJ2-1
TGTGCCAGCAGAGTTAGCGGGAGGGCCCTCGATGAGCAGTTCTTC
CASRVSGRALDEQFF
>NA|TRBV5-6|large|TRBJ2-5
TGTGCCAGCAGCTCCGATTCAGGTTACGAGACCCAGTACTTC
CASSSDSGYETQYF
>TRBD2|TRBV5-1|few|TRBJ2-7
TGCGCCAGCAGCTTGACTAGCGGTACCTACGAGCAGTACTTC
CASSLTSGTYEQYF
>NA|TRBV20-1|many|TRBJ2-1
TGCAGTGCCAGTAACTCACGGGGCTACAATGAGCAGTTCTTC
CSASNSRGYNEQFF
>TRBD1|TRBV14|NA|TRBJ1-2
TGTGCCAGCAGCCCTTTGACAGGGCATTTGGGGGTCTATGGCTACACCTTC
CASSPLTGHLGVYGYTF
>TRBD2|TRBV19|many|TRBJ2-1
TGTGCCAGTAGTACAAGCGGGAACTACAATGAGCAGTTCTTC
CASSTSGNYNEQFF
>TRBD2|TRBV5-1|medium-sized|TRBJ2-1
TGCGCCACACCGACTAGCGGGTCCTACAATGAGCAGTTCTTC
CATPTSGSYNEQFF
>NA|TRBV29-1|NA|TRBJ2-1
TGCAGCGTCGGTTTTATGTCCTACAATGAGCAGCTCTTC
CSVGFMSYNEQLF
>NA|TRBV3-1|few|TRBJ1-2
TGTGCCAGCAGCCCCCAGATGGCGGCTAACTATGGCTACACCTTC
CASSPQMAANYGYTF
>TRBD1|TRBV19|medium-sized|TRBJ2-7
TGTGCCAGTAGTATTAGCACCTTTGGACAGGTTCGGTACGAGCAGTACTTC
CASSISTFGQVRYEQYF
>TRBD2|TRBV4-1|medium-sized|TRBJ2-7
TGCGCCAGCAGCCAAGGGGGGGGGACTACCTACGAGCAGTACTTC
CASSQGGGTTYEQYF
>TRBD2|TRBV6-5|many|TRBJ2-1
TGTGCCAGCAACCCCGGACTAGCGGGAGCCCACAATGAGCAGTTCTTC
CASNPGLAGAHNEQFF
>NA|TRBV5-1|medium-sized|TRBJ2-1
TGCGCCAGCAGCATGGACTCCGGCGGGTGGAATGAGCAGTTCTTC
CASSMDSGGWNEQFF
>TRBD2|TRBV19|NA|TRBJ2-1
TGTGCCAGTAGTCCTGTAGCGGGAGGGCCAGCCAATGAGCAGTCCTTC
CASSPVAGGPANEQSF
>NA|TRBV4-1|medium-sized|TRBJ2-1
TGCGCCAGCAGCCAAGATCTATACAATGAGCAGTTCTTC
CASSQDLYNEQFF